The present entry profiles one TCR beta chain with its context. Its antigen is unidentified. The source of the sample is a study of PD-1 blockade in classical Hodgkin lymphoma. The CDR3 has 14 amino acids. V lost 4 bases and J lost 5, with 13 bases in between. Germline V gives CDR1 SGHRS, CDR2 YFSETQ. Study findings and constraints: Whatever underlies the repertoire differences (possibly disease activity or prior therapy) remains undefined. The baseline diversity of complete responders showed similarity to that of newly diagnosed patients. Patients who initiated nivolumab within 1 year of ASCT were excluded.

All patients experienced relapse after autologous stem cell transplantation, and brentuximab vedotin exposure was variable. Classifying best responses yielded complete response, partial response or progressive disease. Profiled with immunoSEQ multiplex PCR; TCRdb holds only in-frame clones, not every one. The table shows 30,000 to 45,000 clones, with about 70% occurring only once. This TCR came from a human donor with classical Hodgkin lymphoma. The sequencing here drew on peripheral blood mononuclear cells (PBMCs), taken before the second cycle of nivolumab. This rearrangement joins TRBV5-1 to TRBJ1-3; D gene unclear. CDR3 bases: TGCGCCAGCAGCCCCAACGTCGGAAGAAACACCATATATTTT. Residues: CASSPNVGRNTIYF.